Following are 27 T cell receptor beta chains from one sample sequenced in a study of CDR3 diversity in severe acne. One entry per CDR3 protein, called by TCRdb with MiXCR from the PCR reads. The repertoire holds approximately 80,000 distinct CDR3 sequences, with 45% to 60% as singletons. Sequencing was done on a sample of blood. Receptors were obtained from a male donor in good health, without acne.

The chain uses TRBV12-3 or TRBV12-4 and TRBJ2-7; TRBD1 might be the D (6 bases). Trimming took 3 bases from V and 6 from J, leaving 9 bases between them. The CDR3 has 12 amino acids. The chain's CDR3 is CASSLGRGEQYF. The CDR3 coding sequence is TGTGCCAGCAGTTTGGGCAGGGGCGAGCAGTACTTC.

This clonotype was seen just once. The chain is built from TRBV2 and TRBJ2-6; the match to TRBD2 covers 8 bases. The CDR3 runs to 15 residues. Trimming at V came to 7 bases and at J to 2 bases, leaving 4 bases not matched to a gene. Germline values: CDR1 SNHLY, CDR2 FYNNEI. CDR3 protein: CASKQRETGANVLTF. The CDR3 DNA sequence: TGTGCCAGCAAACAGCGGGAGACTGGGGCCAACGTCCTGACTTTC.

This clonotype was observed a few times. J is TRBJ1-1 and V is TRBV5-4; D is undetermined. The length of the CDR3 is 13 residues. V was shortened by 3 bases and J by 5 bases, with 11 bases between the two germline ends. From germline, CDR1 is SGHNT and CDR2 YYREEE (reference sequence). The CDR3 here is CASSSSTGTEAFF. CDR3 in DNA: TGTGCCAGCAGCTCTTCGACTGGGACTGAAGCTTTCTTT.

The chain couples TRBV13 to TRBJ2-3; TRBD2 aligns across 12 bases. There are 17 residues in the CDR3. Germline values: CDR1 PRHDT, CDR2 FYEKMQ (reference sequence). J was trimmed by 4 bases and V by 0 bases; bases with no gene match: 5. The CDR3 region has the DNA TGTGCCAGCAGCTTAGGGACTAGCGGGGGAGGAGCAGATACGCAGTATTTT. Translated: CASSLGTSGGGADTQYF.

This clonotype was observed at least ten times. The rearrangement uses TRBV29-1 and TRBJ1-1; 8 nucleotides match TRBD1. This CDR3 is built from 12 residues. The junction had 2 bases not matched to a gene; V was cut back by 7 bases and J by 1 base. Germline V gene data show CDR1 as SQVTM and CDR2 as ANQGSEA. CDR3 coding DNA: TGCAGCGGAGGGACAGGGAACACTGAAGCTTTCTTT. Protein product: CSGGTGNTEAFF.

The V call is TRBV5-1, the J call TRBJ2-5; D gene ambiguous. Trimming removed 4 bases at V and 5 bases at J, with 15 bases between. Per germline, CDR1 SGHRS and CDR2 YFSETQ. The CDR3 is 14 residues long. CDR3 sequence reads: CASSAGSLRETQYF. The CDR3 bases are TGCGCCAGCAGCGCTGGATCCCTTCGGGAGACCCAGTACTTC.

As for this clonotype: The limits of the CDR3 on the DNA are not certain, so only TCRdb's listed CDR3 is given. The V and J genes are TRBV6-5 and TRBJ2-5; TRBD2 was called by the table and not checked on the DNA. Counting both end residues, the CDR3 totals 21 amino acids. The germline V gene encodes CDR1 MNHEY and CDR2 SVGAGI. Here the CDR3 reads CASRWREGNYGYTFGSGTQYF.

The gene calls are TRBV19 and TRBJ2-6; D not resolved. Trimming cost V 6 bases and J 0 bases, with 12 bases left between them. Per germline, CDR1 LNHDA and CDR2 SQIVND (reference sequence). This CDR3 is 16 amino acids long. The CDR3 coding sequence is TGTGCCAGTAGACCCCAGGCAGTCTCTGGGGCCAACGTCCTGACTTTC. Protein product: CASRPQAVSGANVLTF.

J is TRBJ1-1 and V is TRBV5-4; 8 bases align to TRBD1. Trimming removed 7 bases from V and 5 bases from J; junction bases left unmatched: 7. Germline V CDR1 and CDR2: SGHNT, YYREEE (reference sequence). The CDR3 is made up of 13 amino acids. CDR3: CASGTGVTTEAFF. CDR3 nucleotides: TGTGCCAGCGGGACAGGTGTAACAACTGAAGCTTTCTTT.

The table lists this clonotype with a few counts. One end of the junction fails to match germline, which may point to a read error. V and J are TRBV19 and TRBJ2-7, with D possibly being TRBD2 (5 bases). From germline, CDR1 is LNHDA and CDR2 SQIVND (reference sequence). This CDR3 contains 17 residues. This CDR3 reads CASSSALGSANTGELYF. Here the CDR3 DNA reads TGTGCCAGTAGTTCGGCTTTAGGGAGTGCAAACACCGGGGAGCTGTACTTC.

The chain is built from TRBV7-2 and TRBJ2-5, with 7 bases identical to TRBD2. V was pared by 5 bases and J by 1 base, with 4 bases of the junction left unmatched. Per the germline V gene, CDR1 is SGHTA and CDR2 is FQGNSA. CDR3 length: 14 amino acids. CDR3 nucleotide sequence: TGTGCCAGCAGCACTCCTAGCGGCCAAGAGACCCAGTACTTC. It is translated as CASSTPSGQETQYF. The whole variable domain, filled in from reference TRBV7-2 and TRBJ2-5, reads GAGVSQSPSNKVTEKGKDVELRCDPISGHTALYWYRQSLGQGLEFLIYFQGNSAPDKSGLPSDRFSAERTGGSVSTLTIQRTQQEDSAVYLCASSTPSGQETQYFGPGTRLLVL.

V gene TRBV7-9 combines with J gene TRBJ2-3, with D possibly TRBD1 on 5 matching bases. CDR1 is SEHNR and CDR2 is FQNEAQ in the germline V gene (reference sequence). The length of the CDR3 is 14 residues. V was cut by 7 bases and J by 7 bases, with 18 bases left in between. The CDR3 nucleotides are TGTGCCAGCAACCAAACCCTCCAGGGAAATACGCAGTATTTT. Translated: CASNQTLQGNTQYF.

This clonotype was recorded many times. The genes are TRBV5-1 and TRBJ2-2, with D possibly being TRBD1 or TRBD2 (6 bases each). Germline lookup yields CDR1 SGHRS and CDR2 YFSETQ. Trimming took 0 bases from V and 1 from J, leaving 10 bases between them. This CDR3 comprises 16 residues. CDR3 nucleotide sequence: TGCGCCAGCAGCTTGGAGGGGGGCTTGAACACCGGGGAGCTGTTTTTT. Amino acid sequence: CASSLEGGLNTGELFF.

The CDR3 loop reads CASSMEGRMSTEAFF. DNA for the CDR3: TGTGCCAGTAGTATGGAGGGTCGCATGAGCACTGAAGCTTTCTTT. The chain couples TRBV2 to TRBJ1-1, with D unclear. The V end was cut by 9 bases, the J end by 4 bases, with 21 bases between. The germline gives CDR1 SNHLY, CDR2 FYNNEI. The CDR3 totals 15 residues.

This clonotype has a count of ten or more. A clone one base away is much larger, so this may be a read error. CDR3 sequence (DNA): TGTGCCAGCAGCTTTTTAGATCAGCCCCAGCATTTT. Translated, it gives CASSFLDQPQHF. The genes are TRBV5-8 and TRBJ1-5; D remains unclear. This CDR3 spans 12 amino acids. With 2 bases removed from V and 5 bases from J, the gap between germline ends came to 5 bases. Germline assignment: CDR1 SGHTS and CDR2 YDEGEE.

This chain uses TRBV19 with TRBJ1-2; 8 bases align to TRBD1. Germline V CDR1 and CDR2: LNHDA, SQIVND (reference sequence). The CDR3 has 15 residues. After removal of 6 bases from V and 6 bases from J, the junction contained 12 bases not matched to a gene. This CDR3 is CASRRQGLKSHGYTF. In nucleotides, the CDR3 is TGTGCCAGTAGGCGACAGGGGTTAAAGAGCCATGGCTACACCTTC.

Details on this clonotype: At one boundary the junction diverges from the germline segment, which might be a read error. This rearrangement joins TRBV7-9 to TRBJ2-6, with TRBD1 matching over 10 bases. Per germline, CDR1 SEHNR and CDR2 FQNEAQ (reference sequence). This CDR3 has 17 amino acids. The CDR3, as DNA: TGCGCCAGCAGCCAAGGGGACAGGGGAGCTGGGGCCAACGTCCTGACTTTC. Its translation is CASSQGDRGAGANVLTF. Using reference TRBV7-9 and TRBJ2-6 for the parts outside the CDR3, the full variable domain is DTGVSQNPRHKITKRGQNVTFRCDPISEHNRLYWYRQTLGQGPEFLTYFQNEAQLEKSRLLSDRFSAERPKGSFSTLEIQRTEQGDSAMYLCASSQGDRGAGANVLTFGAGSRLTVL.

The chain has TRBV9 and TRBJ2-2; possible D gene TRBD1, 7 bases. V lost 1 base, J lost 1 base, and 11 bases lay in between. The CDR3 contains 16 residues. Germline V gene sequence: CDR1 SGDLS, CDR2 YYNGEE. The CDR3 region is CASSVPGGLNTGELFF. The CDR3 DNA is TGTGCCAGCAGCGTACCAGGGGGGCTGAACACCGGGGAGCTGTTTTTT.

The rearrangement links TRBV2 to TRBJ2-7; D is perhaps TRBD1 (5 bases). Germline V CDR1 and CDR2: SNHLY, FYNNEI. Trimming pared 5 bases from V and 4 bases from J, leaving 9 bases between. This CDR3 is 12 amino acids long. CDR3 loop: CASSQGFYEQYF. For the CDR3, the DNA is TGTGCCAGCAGTCAGGGATTTTACGAGCAGTACTTC. Complete variable domain (other parts from reference TRBV2 and TRBJ2-7): EPEVTQTPSHQVTQMGQEVILRCVPISNHLYFYWYRQILGQKVEFLVSFYNNEISEKSEIFDDQFSVERPDGSNFTLKIRSTKLEDSAMYFCASSQGFYEQYFGPGTRLTVT.

V gene TRBV19 combines with J gene TRBJ1-1; TRBD1 aligns across 8 bases. The CDR3 is 13 residues long. The V gene's germline CDR1 is LNHDA and CDR2 SQIVND (reference sequence). V shed 3 bases and J 6 bases; nucleotides not matched to a gene: 3. The CDR3 DNA reads TGTGCCAGTAGTATCTGGACAGGGCCTGAAGCTTTCTTT. Protein: CASSIWTGPEAFF.

This chain connects TRBV5-1 to TRBJ2-3; a weak D match, TRBD2 (6 bases). In germline, CDR1 is SGHRS, CDR2 YFSETQ. The CDR3 length is 13 residues. Trimming pared 4 bases from V and 2 bases from J, leaving 8 bases between. CDR3 region: CASSGGNTDTQYF. DNA of the CDR3: TGCGCCAGCAGCGGGGGGAACACAGATACGCAGTATTTT.

The chain couples TRBV2 to TRBJ2-7, with TRBD1 identical over 7 bases. There are 13 residues in the CDR3. Looked up from germline, CDR1 is SNHLY and CDR2 is FYNNEI. Trimming at V came to 6 bases and at J to 0 bases, leaving 2 bases not matched to a gene. DNA of the CDR3: TGTGCCAGCAGACAGGGGTCCTCCTACGAGCAGTACTTC. The encoded protein is CASRQGSSYEQYF.

Details on this clonotype: The missing conserved phenylalanine or tryptophan at the end of this CDR3 makes a read error likely. Because the CDR3's place on the DNA is in doubt, the DNA is left out and the CDR3 is given as listed by TCRdb. The chain combines TRBV2 with TRBJ1-4. Germline V gene data show CDR1 as SNHLY and CDR2 as FYNNEI. From its first to its last residue, the CDR3 has 15 amino acids. This CDR3 is CASSVGVLYEQYFGP.

CDR3 amino acids: CASSLEGGTDTGELFF. CDR3 sequence (DNA): TGCGCCAGCAGCTTAGAGGGAGGGACGGACACCGGGGAGCTGTTTTTT. The rearrangement uses TRBV5-1 and TRBJ2-2, with 7 nucleotides matching TRBD2. CDR3 size: 16 residues. V lost 2 bases to trimming and J lost 3 bases; unmatched junction nucleotides: 7. The V gene's germline CDR1 is SGHRS and CDR2 YFSETQ.

This clonotype was seen at least ten times. This sequence joins TRBV11-2 and TRBJ1-4, with D perhaps matching TRBD1 (5 bases). Germline V gene sequence: CDR1 SGHAT, CDR2 FQNNGV. Trimming cost V 4 bases and J 5 bases, with 17 bases left between them. This CDR3 has 16 residues. CDR3 in amino acids: CASSSWDAETNEKLFF. The CDR3 DNA reads TGTGCCAGCAGCTCGTGGGACGCCGAAACAAATGAAAAACTGTTTTTT.

The table lists this clonotype with a few counts. The rearrangement links TRBV6-5 to TRBJ1-2; D is unresolved. Germline assignment: CDR1 MNHEY and CDR2 SVGAGI. This CDR3 is 13 amino acids long. V lost 2 bases, J lost 5 bases, and 9 bases lay in between. CDR3 sequence (DNA): TGTGCCAGCAGTTACAGAGCCGAGTATGGCTACACCTTC. Residues: CASSYRAEYGYTF.

This clonotype was counted ten times or more. J is TRBJ2-3 and V is TRBV5-1; D perhaps matches TRBD2 (5 bases). This CDR3 has 16 residues. Trimming cost V 0 bases and J 0 bases, with 11 bases left between them. Germline CDR1 is SGHRS and CDR2 is YFSETQ. CDR3 loop: CASSLGGLDSTDTQYF. In nucleotides, the CDR3 is TGCGCCAGCAGCTTGGGCGGACTCGATAGCACAGATACGCAGTATTTT.